This paragraph covers one T cell receptor beta chain sequence. It has no known antigen specificity. No base-level quality is on record; no much larger clone is a single base apart. The germline V gene (reference sequence) yields DFQATT for CDR1 and SNEGSKA for CDR2. Inclusive of the bounding cysteine and phenylalanine, the CDR3 is 15 residues long. CDR3 DNA is the only sequence kept; it has 45 bases, read in frame from the first base. Clipping removes 4 bases from V and 5 bases from J, with 12 as the unmatched junction base count. Systemically healthy Caucasian individuals from Russia, 35 to 40 in total and aged about 6 to 95 years, were included as donors. Each donor gave about 10 milliliters of peripheral blood, drawn into EDTA-treated Vacutainer tubes. Ficoll-Paque density-gradient centrifugation was used to isolate PBMCs, with at least 6.5 million per sample. Trizol reagent was used to extract total RNA from PBMCs, with at least 6 micrograms per sample. For every donor, flow cytometry on a PBMC aliquot measured the percentage of naive CD45RAhigh/CD27high T cells.

The sample comes from a study of blood T cells in healthy people across ages (dated by TCRdb to the mid-2010s). The study in broad terms: In model experiments, roughly one uniquely barcoded TCR beta cDNA molecule per two T cells was captured by template switching. Age-related changes in TCR beta repertoire diversity were measured in the study by deep sequencing normalized with unique cDNA molecular identifiers. Four age groups were formed from the donors: young (average roughly 15 years), middle-aged (around 39), aged (around 62) and long-lived (around 82). To avoid experimental bias, donors of different ages were randomly spread across the sequencing lanes. The study analyzed two additional independent replicas of 1 million unique cDNA reads from the same blood draw for two donors, one aged 18 to 29 and one aged 80 or older.

General findings and caveats noted by the study authors: Observed TCR beta diversity correlated strongly with the percentage of naive T cells measured by flow cytometry. Total diversity estimates from one million sequenced T cells were considered lower bounds and underestimates. The CMV infection status of donors was not known, potentially confounding age-related changes in expanded clonotypes. Compared with the aged group, the long-lived group had more naive CD4+ T cells, fewer expanded clones and increased TCR diversity, a pattern suggesting age selection. As age increased, observed TCR beta diversity per million T cells dropped in a roughly linear way, and a significant reduction was already evident by age approximately 40. Bulk unsorted PBMC profiling prevented conclusive comparison of naive and antigen-experienced compartments.

Library generation was performed with 5' RACE. Sequencing was carried out with an Illumina HiSeq 2500. A second roughly 6 to 11 cycle PCR used a sample-barcoded 5' primer and a J-beta primer mix. Each TCR beta cDNA molecule received a unique molecular identifier from a template-switch 5' adaptor carrying 12 random nucleotides. Each sample yielded at least 2.5 million CDR3-containing paired-end reads. The Mint cDNA synthesis kit, primed by a TRBC-specific oligonucleotide, was used to synthesize first-strand cDNA from all RNA. After uracil-DNA glycosylase treatment, a first 18-cycle PCR used universal primers M1SS and BC2_uni_R on all cDNA. Regarding the original processing steps: Normalization of each sample was performed by random selection of 1 million high-quality reads, each carrying a distinct molecular identifier. Reads sharing molecular identifiers were discarded rather than binned into consensus sequences. MiTCR, run with a Q25 quality threshold and the strictest error-elimination algorithm, handled CDR3 identification, clonotype clustering and error correction. A nonparametric unseen species model with Euler transformation was used to estimate lower-bound total TCR beta diversity. TCRdb trimmed the raw reads at Q25, called clones with MiXCR and kept productive beta chains. Rows with a matching CDR3 protein are joined into one entry that keeps the most common DNA and genes. The V and J calls come from TCRdb's annotation, not from the publication. This sample holds 1.5 million to 2 million distinct CDR3 sequences; approximately 28% were observed only once. The ten largest clonotypes hold more than 6% of the sample.

This TCR was sampled from a woman in her twenties or thirties in good health. Material: blood. Recombination joined TRBV20-1 with TRBJ1-1; the junction holds 8 bases that match TRBD1. This receptor has the CDR3 CSATERQGAKTEAFF. Here is the DNA: TGCAGTGCTACGGAAAGGCAGGGGGCAAAAACTGAAGCTTTCTTT.